A selection of T cell receptor beta chains follows, all from one sample in a study of blood T cell repertoires in COVID-19. The assay was immunoSEQ multiplex PCR, and TCRdb's table has in-frame clones only and misses some. The table records about 19,000 clones, almost 90% of them present only once. The specimen sequenced was peripheral blood. These receptors were taken from a human donor in a cohort sampled during active COVID-19. The CDR3 runs from the conserved cysteine through the conserved F or W. D genes are given only for firm matches. Some rows mark clone size as missing; the rest say once, few, many or name a class of expanded clone.

CDR3: CASSYSSGNSQQVLFF
DNA: TGTGCCAGCAGTTACTCTAGCGGGAACAGCCAGCAAGTTCTGTTTTTT
length: 16
size: -
J: TRBJ1-4
V: TRBV6-5
D: -

CDR3: CASSLKQGTVNQPQHF
DNA: TGTGCCAGTAGTCTAAAACAGGGGACAGTCAATCAGCCCCAGCATTTT
length: 16
size: few
J: TRBJ1-5
V: TRBV19
D: TRBD1

CDR3: CASSQGYRHPNSPLHF
DNA: TGTGCCAGCAGCCAAGGGTATCGACACCCTAATTCACCCCTCCACTTT
length: 16
size: -
J: TRBJ1-6
V: TRBV3-1/TRBV3-2
D: -

CDR3: CASIGDSLNTEAFF
DNA: TGTGCCAGTATAGGGGACAGTCTGAACACTGAAGCTTTCTTT
length: 14
size: -
J: TRBJ1-1
V: TRBV19
D: TRBD1

CDR3: CASSPTLGRDYNEQFF
DNA: TGTGCCAGCAGCCCGACGTTAGGGCGGGATTACAATGAGCAGTTCTTC
length: 16
size: -
J: TRBJ2-1
V: TRBV13
D: -

CDR3: CASSLLAGYPDTQYF
DNA: TGTGCCAGCAGCCTCTTAGCGGGGTACCCAGATACGCAGTATTTT
length: 15
size: -
J: TRBJ2-3
V: TRBV7-6
D: TRBD2

CDR3: CASSPGQINEKLFF
DNA: TGTGCCAGCTCACCGGGACAGATTAATGAAAAACTGTTTTTT
length: 14
size: -
J: TRBJ1-4
V: TRBV18
D: TRBD1

CDR3: CSASGKRKIRLRGNYGYTF
DNA: TGCAGTGCTAGTGGAAAACGTAAAATCAGGCTACGAGGGAACTATGGCTACACCTTC
length: 19
size: -
J: TRBJ1-2
V: TRBV20-1
D: -

CDR3: CASSPREASNQPQHF
DNA: TGTGCCAGCTCACCAAGAGAGGCCAGCAATCAGCCCCAGCATTTT
length: 15
size: -
J: TRBJ1-5
V: TRBV18
D: -

CDR3: CASSGPGRGYGYTF
DNA: TGTGCCAGCAGTGGACCGGGACGGGGGTATGGCTACACCTTC
length: 14
size: -
J: TRBJ1-2
V: TRBV6-6
D: -

CDR3: CASSSGASWTEAFF
DNA: TGTGCCAGCAGCTCTGGGGCTTCGTGGACTGAAGCTTTCTTT
length: 14
size: -
J: TRBJ1-1
V: TRBV5-5
D: -

CDR3: CASSPYGANVLTF
DNA: TGTGCCAGCAGTCCTTATGGGGCCAACGTCCTGACTTTC
length: 13
size: -
J: TRBJ2-6
V: TRBV2
D: -

CDR3: CASSDWSGGAGQETQYF
DNA: TGTGCCAGCAGTGACTGGAGCGGGGGGGCCGGTCAAGAGACCCAGTACTTC
length: 17
size: -
J: TRBJ2-5
V: TRBV25-1
D: TRBD2

CDR3: CASSRNGPGRHPGEKLFF
DNA: TGTGCCAGCAGCCGAAACGGCCCAGGGAGGCATCCGGGTGAAAAACTGTTTTTT
length: 18
size: -
J: TRBJ1-4
V: TRBV11-2
D: -

CDR3: CASSPDGVYGYTF
DNA: TGTGCCAGCAGCCCGGACGGGGTATATGGCTACACCTTC
length: 13
size: few
J: TRBJ1-2
V: TRBV3-1/TRBV3-2
D: -

CDR3: CSASLFRTSAATRETQYF
DNA: TGTAGTGCTAGTTTGTTTCGGACTAGCGCGGCCACAAGGGAGACCCAGTACTTC
length: 18
size: -
J: TRBJ2-5
V: TRBV20-1
D: TRBD2

CDR3: CASRPFFRDDTQYF
DNA: TGTGCCAGCAGACCCTTTTTCCGGGATGATACGCAGTATTTT
length: 14
size: -
J: TRBJ2-3
V: TRBV7-9
D: -

CDR3: CASSDRGRETDTQYF
DNA: TGTGCCAGCAGTGACAGGGGGCGTGAGACAGATACGCAGTATTTT
length: 15
size: -
J: TRBJ2-3
V: TRBV6-1
D: TRBD1

CDR3: CASSPQTGDDPFEQYF
DNA: TGTGCCAGCAGCCCGCAGACAGGGGACGACCCTTTCGAGCAGTACTTC
length: 16
size: -
J: TRBJ2-7
V: TRBV7-6
D: TRBD1

CDR3: CASSLGGREQFF
DNA: TGTGCCAGCAGCTTAGGGGGGCGGGAGCAGTTCTTC
length: 12
size: -
J: TRBJ2-1
V: TRBV7-6
D: -

CDR3: CASSSDRDRGTDTQYF
DNA: TGCGCCAGCAGCTCAGACCGGGACAGGGGCACAGATACGCAGTATTTT
length: 16
size: -
J: TRBJ2-3
V: TRBV4-1
D: TRBD1

CDR3: CASNSPSYNRETQYF
DNA: TGTGCCAGTAATTCACCGTCCTACAACAGAGAGACCCAGTACTTC
length: 15
size: -
J: TRBJ2-5
V: TRBV19
D: -